This TCR beta chain comes out of a study of blood T cells in healthy people across ages. General study findings and limits: TCR beta diversity per million T cells fell roughly linearly with age.

Roughly 10 milliliters was the volume of peripheral blood drawn from each donor. Deletions cut 8 bases from V and 0 bases from J, with 11 bases between. This CDR3 region has 13 residues. The germline V gene has CDR1 SQVTM and CDR2 ANQGSEA. This clonotype was seen repeatedly, ten times or more. The antigen is unknown. A J-beta primer mix and a sample-barcoded 5' primer were used in a second PCR of roughly 6 to 12 cycles. The template-switch adaptor was a 5' adaptor with 12 random nucleotides. It tagged each cDNA molecule. TCRdb ran MiXCR on the 5' RACE reads and lists one entry per CDR3 protein. The table shows approximately 730,000 distinct CDR3 sequences, with about 42% occurring only once.

The chain links TRBV29-1 to TRBJ2-4, with unresolved D. The TCR originated in a woman aged 60 to 75 in good health. Sequenced input: blood. The CDR3 reads CSSGPIAKNIQYF. The DNA of the CDR3 is TGCAGCTCCGGGCCGATAGCCAAAAACATTCAGTACTTC.